The 19 T cell receptor beta chains below come from one sample, sequenced in a study of blood T cells in healthy people across ages. Combining a sample-barcoded 5' primer with a J-beta primer mix, a second PCR ran for about 7 to 11 cycles. TCRdb processed the 5' RACE reads anew with MiXCR; each CDR3 protein has one entry. The table shows 600,000 or so distinct CDR3 sequences, with 25% to 30% occurring only once. What was sequenced was blood. These TCRs come from a woman of 80 years or more in good health.

The table lists this clonotype with a count of one. A single base separates this from a much larger clone, so it may be a read error. DNA of the CDR3: TGTGCCAGCAGTTCCCCAGGGGGCCGATCCTACGGGCAGTACTTC. Its translation is CASSSPGGRSYGQYF. V gene TRBV28 combines with J gene TRBJ2-4, with 8 bases that match TRBD1. Losses at the gene ends were 4 bases for V and 13 bases for J; bases not matched to a gene: 15. CDR3 length: 15 residues. Germline CDR1 is MDHEN and CDR2 is SYDVKM.

In the case of this clonotype: Just one base apart from a much larger clone, this may be a read error. V is TRBV9 and J is TRBJ1-1, with TRBD1 matching 12 bases. This CDR3 is 14 amino acids long. Germline V gene lookup returns CDR1 SGDLS and CDR2 YYNGEE. The CDR3 loop reads CASRKGTGGTESFF. The CDR3 DNA follows: TGTGCCAGCCGGAAGGGGACAGGGGGCACTGAATCTTTCTTT. Full variable domain (rest looked up from reference TRBV9 and TRBJ1-1): DSGVTQTPKHLITATGQRVTLRCSPRSGDLSVYWYQQSLDQGLQFLIQYYNGEERAKGNILERFSAQQFPDLHSELNLSSLELGDSALYFCASRKGTGGTESFFGQGTRLTVV.

This chain joins TRBV7-2 and TRBJ1-1; tentatively, D is TRBD1 (5 bases). V was cut by 5 bases and J by 6 bases, with 16 bases left in between. This CDR3 contains 14 residues. Germline CDR1 SGHTA, CDR2 FQGNSA. The CDR3 DNA reads as TGTGCCAGCAGCCGCCTGGGGCAAGAGCCTGAAGCTTTCTTT. This encodes CASSRLGQEPEAFF.

This clonotype occurred a few times. V usage is TRBV18 and J usage is TRBJ1-1, with 7 bases aligning to TRBD1. Germline V gene data show CDR1 as KGHSH and CDR2 as LQKENI. The CDR3 is made up of 19 amino acids. V shed 2 bases, J shed 1 base, and the junction held 16 bases outside the gene matches. The CDR3 DNA reads TGTGCCAGCTCACCAGGGAACAGGGGACGGGCCAAGGCGAACACTGAAGCTTTCTTT. This gives the protein CASSPGNRGRAKANTEAFF.

In nucleotides, the CDR3 is TGTGCCAGCAGCCGCAAGTCCTCAAGCACAGATACGCAGTATTTT. Encoded protein: CASSRKSSSTDTQYF. The chain couples TRBV7-2 to TRBJ2-3; no firm D call. From germline, CDR1 is SGHTA and CDR2 FQGNSA. CDR3 length equals 15 residues. Between the trimmed V and J ends, which lost 5 bases and 0 bases, there was a span of 12 bases.

To note about this clonotype: One junction end disagrees with the germline gene, perhaps due to a read error. V and J are TRBV12-3 or TRBV12-4 and TRBJ2-3, with a possible D match to TRBD2 (5 bases). CDR3 length: 15 residues. The CDR3 spells CASSLAGGYTDTEYF. CDR3 nucleotide sequence: TGTGCCAGCAGTTTAGCGGGCGGGTACACAGATACGGAGTATTTT.

This clonotype has a handful of counts. The chain employs TRBV7-9 and TRBJ1-1; tentatively, D is TRBD1 (6 bases). Germline values: CDR1 SEHNR, CDR2 FQNEAQ (reference sequence). The CDR3 sequence is 12 residues long. Trimming pared 1 base from V and 11 bases from J, leaving 11 bases between. CDR3 sequence: CASSLGTGRAFF. The CDR3 nucleotides read TGTGCCAGCAGCTTAGGAACAGGGAGGGCTTTCTTT.

Note on this clonotype: This may come from a read error, since a much larger clone is one base off. The chain uses TRBV20-1 and TRBJ2-5; D not certain. Per the germline V gene, CDR1 is DFQATT and CDR2 is SNEGSKA (reference sequence). This CDR3 is built from 12 residues. Trimming took 0 bases from V and 9 from J, leaving 11 bases between them. DNA for the CDR3: TGCAGTGCTAGAGATTCTAGGAAGGCCCAGTACTTC. It specifies CSARDSRKAQYF.

This clonotype has ten or more counts. In nucleotides, the CDR3 is TGCAGTGCTAGAAGGCCCACAGATACGCAGTATTTT. This codes for CSARRPTDTQYF. This chain joins TRBV20-1 and TRBJ2-3; D gene uncertain. This CDR3 contains 12 residues. V lost 2 bases and J lost 2, with 5 bases in between. Germline V CDR1 and CDR2: DFQATT, SNEGSKA (reference sequence).

This clonotype was observed a handful of times. Its ends do not fully match the called genes, so a read error is possible. The chain recombines TRBV7-3 with TRBJ2-2; D possibly corresponds to TRBD2 (5 bases). The CDR3 has 17 residues. Germline-derived CDR1 and CDR2 are SGHTA and FQGTGA. CDR3: CASSLTQLSSNTGERFF. The CDR3 coding sequence is TGTGCCAGCAGCTTAACACAGCTCTCGTCGAACACCGGGGAGCGGTTTTTT. The variable domain in full, with the rest retrieved from reference TRBV7-3 and TRBJ2-2, is GAGVSQTPSNKVTEKGKYVELRCDPISGHTALYWYRQSLGQGPEFLIYFQGTGAADDSGLPNDRFFAVRPEGSVSTLKIQRTERGDSAVYLCASSLTQLSSNTGERFFGEGSRLTVL.

This clonotype was recorded at least ten times. V is TRBV20-1 and J is TRBJ2-5, with 14 bases that match TRBD2. This CDR3 spans 18 amino acids. CDR1 and CDR2 from the germline V gene are DFQATT and SNEGSKA (reference sequence). Losses at the gene ends were 0 bases for V and 6 bases for J; bases not matched to a gene: 12. The CDR3 DNA reads as TGCAGTGCTAGAGATCTCGGGACTAGCGGGGGAAATCTGCAGACCCAGTACTTC. Protein: CSARDLGTSGGNLQTQYF.

Ten or more counts support this clonotype. The rearrangement joins TRBV5-6 to TRBJ2-4; D unresolved. Per germline, CDR1 SGHDT and CDR2 YYEEEE. The CDR3 contains 12 residues. V was cut by 4 bases and J by 7 bases, with 9 bases left in between. This CDR3 is CASSGLGNIQYF. The CDR3 nucleotides are TGTGCCAGCAGCGGCCTGGGGAACATTCAGTACTTC.

This CDR3 is CASSLFGGETQYF. CDR3 coding DNA: TGTGCCAGCAGCTTATTCGGGGGGGAGACCCAGTACTTC. The chain links TRBV7-2 to TRBJ2-7; 7 nucleotides match TRBD2. The J call may not be correct, given that the DNA end is closer to TRBJ2-5. The germline V gene has CDR1 SGHTA and CDR2 FQGNSA. The CDR3 loop spans 13 amino acids.

Details on this clonotype: A much larger clone differs from this one at a single base, so this may be a read error. This chain uses TRBV24-1 with TRBJ1-2; a possible D gene is TRBD1 (5 bases). The V and J ends lost 9 bases and 1 base respectively, with 14 bases between them. Germline CDR1 KGHDR, CDR2 SFDVKD. This CDR3 contains 14 residues. The CDR3 reads CATGADSVNYGYTF. In DNA form, the CDR3 reads TGTGCCACCGGTGCCGACAGCGTTAACTATGGCTACACCTTC.

In this sample, this clonotype turned up many times. The chain recombines TRBV20-1 with TRBJ2-7; 7 bases match TRBD1. From germline, CDR1 is DFQATT and CDR2 SNEGSKA (reference sequence). The V segment lost 5 bases and the J segment 4 bases; nucleotides outside the gene matches: 5. The CDR3 loop spans 12 amino acids. The CDR3 protein is CSAFTGAYEQYF. The CDR3 DNA reads TGCAGTGCTTTCACAGGGGCTTACGAGCAGTACTTC.

The genes are TRBV18 and TRBJ1-2; D is unclear. CDR1 is KGHSH, CDR2 LQKENI, per germline. Trimming removed 3 bases at V and 5 bases at J, with 13 bases between. The CDR3 is 14 residues long. The CDR3 reads CASSPRAPKYGYTF. The CDR3 bases are TGTGCCAGCTCACCGAGGGCACCCAAATATGGCTACACCTTC.

This clonotype appeared many times. The gene calls are TRBV7-2 and TRBJ2-1; maybe TRBD2 (5 bases). V lost 2 bases and J 12 bases, leaving 20 bases between the germline ends. CDR1 SGHTA and CDR2 FQGNSA come from the germline V gene. The CDR3 has 15 residues. CDR3 bases: TGTGCCAGCAGCTTAACGGAGGCACCTAACTCAGCGCAGTTCTTC. Amino acids: CASSLTEAPNSAQFF. Together with reference TRBV7-2 and TRBJ2-1, the CDR3 gives the full variable domain: GAGVSQSPSNKVTEKGKDVELRCDPISGHTALYWYRQSLGQGLEFLIYFQGNSAPDKSGLPSDRFSAERTGGSVSTLTIQRTQQEDSAVYLCASSLTEAPNSAQFFGPGTRLTVL.

The chain recombines TRBV2 with TRBJ1-6; TRBD1 might be the D (6 bases). The V gene's germline CDR1 is SNHLY and CDR2 FYNNEI. This CDR3 is 13 amino acids long. V was pared by 7 bases and J by 7 bases, with 11 bases between. CDR3 sequence (DNA): TGTGCCAGCAATGAGGGGGTGAATTCACCCCTCCACTTT. Amino acids: CASNEGVNSPLHF.

Regarding this clonotype: Possible read error: a much larger clone is one base away. This chain uses TRBV6-2 or TRBV6-3 with TRBJ2-7, with D perhaps matching TRBD1 (5 bases). The CDR3 length is 13 residues. Trimming left V 10 bases short and J 2 bases short, with 15 bases between. CDR1 and CDR2 from the germline V gene are MNHEY and SVGEGT. The CDR3 bases are TGTGCCAACAGATCGACAGCCACCTACGAGCAGTACTTC. Its protein is CANRSTATYEQYF.